This T cell receptor beta chain appears in the sequencing data of a study of early T cells in non-severe SARS-CoV-2 infection. Study at large: Sequencing targeted bulk RNA from unsorted whole blood, leaving chains unpaired. Study-level points and caveats: VDJdb matching, biased toward anti-spike CD8 responses, missed private and CD4 specificities.

Trimming shortened V by 2 bases and J by 2 bases, and 9 bases separated the two germline ends. The germline gives CDR1 MDHEN, CDR2 SYDVKM. The CDR3 sequence is 14 residues long. Unique molecular identifiers were added to individual cDNA molecules. TCRdb re-analysed the 5' RACE reads in MiXCR, keeping a single row per CDR3 protein. Among 20,000 to 25,000 distinct CDR3 sequences listed, 5% to 5.5% were seen once. This clonotype was picked up many times. The antigen remains unidentified. The chain couples TRBV28 to TRBJ1-2, with D possibly TRBD1 on 5 matching bases. The sequenced sample was whole blood. The clonotype originates from an adult who was a healthcare worker with PCR-confirmed SARS-CoV-2 infection or an uninfected control (not recorded which). CDR3 in DNA: TGTGCCAGCAGTTTAATAGGGGCGAACTATGGCTACACCTTC. It encodes CASSLIGANYGYTF.